A selection of T cell receptor beta chains follows, all from one sample in a study of CD8 T cells in ankylosing spondylitis. TCRdb re-derived calls from the 5' RACE reads in MiXCR, one entry per CDR3 protein. The sample gives 200,000 to 300,000 distinct CDR3 sequences, around 32% of which show up once; around 4% is in the top ten. Sequenced sample: blood, either unsorted or a sorted T cell fraction (not recorded which). All receptors come from a male donor with ankylosing spondylitis or in good health (not recorded which). The CDR3 runs from the conserved cysteine through the conserved F or W. A D gene is named only where the DNA matches it firmly. Clone size is given for some rows only: seen once, a few or many times, or a class if the clone is expanded.

d_call	v_call	j_call	cdr3_length	clone_size	cdr3_aa	cdr3_nt
NA	TRBV28	TRBJ1-1	11	NA	CASRLVAEAFF	TGTGCCAGCAGACTCGTGGCTGAAGCTTTCTTT
NA	TRBV5-1	TRBJ1-2	12	NA	CASSPRRYGYTF	TGCGCCAGCAGCCCCCGCCGCTATGGCTACACCTTC
NA	TRBV6-5	TRBJ2-2	16	NA	CASSYSGGLNTGELFF	TGTGCCAGCAGTTACTCCGGAGGCCTCAACACCGGGGAGCTGTTTTTT
NA	TRBV6-5	TRBJ2-5	13	few	CASSYGRKETQYF	TGTGCCAGCAGTTACGGCCGAAAAGAGACCCAGTACTTC
TRBD2	TRBV9	TRBJ2-1	13	NA	CASRSGGNNEQFF	TGTGCCAGCCGTAGCGGGGGGAACAATGAGCAGTTCTTC
NA	TRBV4-1	TRBJ2-2	14	NA	CASSHSRGTGELFF	TGCGCCAGCAGCCACTCGAGGGGGACCGGGGAGCTGTTTTTT
NA	TRBV20-1	TRBJ1-2	12	many	CSVGSGTYGYTF	TGCAGTGTTGGGTCAGGGACCTATGGCTACACCTTC
TRBD2	TRBV9	TRBJ2-1	15	NA	CASSPGLAKYNEQFF	TGTGCCAGCAGCCCGGGACTAGCGAAATACAATGAGCAGTTCTTC
NA	TRBV12-3/TRBV12-4	TRBJ1-2	15	few	CASSLGVEGEGLYTF	TGTGCCAGCAGTTTAGGTGTGGAGGGAGAGGGACTCTACACCTTC
NA	TRBV20-1	TRBJ1-2	10	NA	CSATNYGYTF	TGCAGTGCTACTAACTATGGCTACACCTTC
TRBD1	TRBV29-1	TRBJ2-7	13	NA	CSGTGTGDYEQYF	TGCAGCGGGACCGGGACAGGGGACTACGAGCAGTACTTC
TRBD2	TRBV7-8	TRBJ2-2	17	few	CASSLGAGSMNTGELFF	TGTGCCAGCAGCTTAGGAGCGGGGAGTATGAACACCGGGGAGCTGTTTTTT
TRBD1	TRBV9	TRBJ2-1	13	NA	CASTNRDRDEQFF	TGTGCCAGCACCAACCGGGACAGGGATGAGCAGTTCTTC
NA	TRBV5-1	TRBJ1-5	14	NA	CASSLLGPNQPQHF	TGCGCCAGCAGCTTGCTGGGTCCGAATCAGCCCCAGCATTTT
TRBD1	TRBV24-1	TRBJ2-6	17	NA	CATSDPAQGAGANVLTF	TGTGCCACCAGTGACCCCGCACAGGGGGCTGGGGCCAACGTCCTGACTTTC
NA	TRBV5-1	TRBJ1-5	15	NA	CASSEGSVGNQPQHF	TGCGCCAGCAGCGAGGGGTCTGTGGGAAATCAGCCCCAGCATTTT
NA	TRBV20-1	TRBJ2-7	13	NA	CSASAGTTYEQYF	TGCAGTGCTAGCGCAGGGACCACCTACGAGCAGTACTTC
NA	TRBV29-1	TRBJ1-4	10	NA	CSVRDEKLFF	TGCAGCGTCCGGGATGAAAAACTGTTTTTT
NA	TRBV30	TRBJ2-7	13	few	CAWRVQGGREQYF	TGTGCCTGGAGGGTTCAGGGGGGGCGCGAGCAGTACTTC
NA	TRBV3-1	TRBJ2-2	16	NA	CASSQEGGRGTGELFF	TGTGCCAGCAGCCAAGAAGGCGGGCGCGGCACCGGGGAGCTGTTTTTT
NA	TRBV7-9	TRBJ2-7	15	NA	CASSLLIGSPYEQYF	TGTGCCAGCAGCTTATTAATTGGCAGCCCCTACGAGCAGTACTTC
TRBD2	TRBV20-1	TRBJ2-7	14	NA	CSADPTSGGAEQYF	TGCAGTGCCGACCCAACTAGCGGGGGGGCCGAGCAGTACTTC
NA	TRBV20-1	TRBJ2-3	14	few	CSAERAGSTDTQYF	TGCAGTGCCGAGCGGGCGGGGAGCACAGATACGCAGTATTTT
TRBD2	TRBV7-9	TRBJ2-3	17	NA	CASSPREGLALSGAQYF	TGTGCCAGCAGCCCACGGGAGGGACTAGCGTTATCGGGCGCGCAGTATTTT
NA	TRBV20-1	TRBJ2-3	14	NA	CSASGDRITDTQYF	TGCAGTGCTAGTGGCGACAGGATCACAGATACGCAGTATTTT
NA	TRBV15	TRBJ2-5	16	few	CATSRDLGKSQETQYF	TGTGCCACCAGCAGAGATCTAGGGAAAAGCCAAGAGACCCAGTACTTC